The 6 T cell receptor beta chains below come from one sample, sequenced in a study of blood T cell repertoires in COVID-19. Produced via immunoSEQ multiplex PCR; TCRdb's table is partial and in-frame only. The sample lists hundreds of thousands of clones; about 83% were seen once. Sequenced input: peripheral blood. The origin of the receptors is a woman between 45 and 65 years old who had recovered from COVID-19.

This chain uses TRBV3-1 (or the pseudogene TRBV3-2) with TRBJ2-3; the match to TRBD2 covers 8 bases. The V segment lost 7 bases and the J segment 0 bases; nucleotides outside the gene matches: 9. The CDR3 spans 16 residues. From germline, CDR1 is LGHDT and CDR2 YNNKEL (reference sequence). CDR3 DNA sequence: TGTGCCAGCAACCAGCGGGGCGGGGGGAGCACAGATACGCAGTATTTT. It translates to CASNQRGGGSTDTQYF.

The chain combines TRBV5-6 with TRBJ1-1; D is uncertain. Between the trimmed V and J ends, which lost 2 bases and 4 bases, there was a span of 9 bases. Germline values: CDR1 SGHDT, CDR2 YYEEEE. This CDR3 has 13 amino acids. The CDR3 sequence is CASSFRVSTEAFF. The CDR3 DNA reads TGTGCCAGCAGCTTTCGAGTATCCACTGAAGCTTTCTTT.

The rearrangement uses TRBV27 and TRBJ1-1; 8 bases are shared with TRBD1. Trimming took 5 bases from V and 4 from J; bases not matched to a gene: 21. The length of the CDR3 is 19 residues. From germline, CDR1 is MNHEY and CDR2 SMNVEV (reference sequence). The CDR3: CASSPRTGSMRVGGTEAFF. The DNA of the CDR3 is TGTGCCAGCAGTCCCAGGACAGGGTCAATGCGAGTTGGCGGCACTGAAGCTTTCTTT.

The chain links TRBV19 to TRBJ1-6; TRBD1 might be the D (6 bases). Germline V gene sequence: CDR1 LNHDA, CDR2 SQIVND (reference sequence). The ends were cut back, 3 bases at V and 10 bases at J, with 19 bases in the middle. The CDR3 spans 16 residues. Here the CDR3 reads CASSIGDTVQYSPLHF. In DNA form, the CDR3 reads TGTGCCAGTAGTATTGGGGACACCGTGCAGTACTCACCCCTCCACTTT.

This sequence joins TRBV27 and TRBJ2-7; 9 bases agree with TRBD2. CDR1 and CDR2 from the germline V gene are MNHEY and SMNVEV (reference sequence). CDR3 length equals 20 residues. Trimming removed 1 base from V and 3 bases from J; junction bases left unmatched: 19. For the CDR3, the DNA is TGTGCCAGCAGTTTATTCTCCTCGTACCAGTTTAGCGGGAGTGTCTACGAGCAGTACTTC. It translates to CASSLFSSYQFSGSVYEQYF.

The V call is TRBV15, the J call TRBJ2-1; TRBD1 matches at 9 bases. Germline assignment: CDR1 LNHNV and CDR2 YYDKDF (reference sequence). Trimming removed 5 bases from V and 0 bases from J; junction bases left unmatched: 11. The CDR3 length is 18 residues. DNA of the CDR3: TGTGCCACCAGCCAAACCGTGGACAGGGGCCTCTCCTACAATGAGCAGTTCTTC. Translation gives CATSQTVDRGLSYNEQFF.